The entry below describes one T cell receptor (beta chain). The target antigen is unknown. The CDR3 extends over 15 amino acids. Germline V gene lookup returns CDR1 SNHLY and CDR2 FYNNEI. V was cut by 5 bases and J by 4 bases, with 15 bases left in between. The PCR had 60 Vbeta and 13 Jbeta primers. Some clones are missing from TCRdb's copy, which holds only in-frame ones; the method was immunoSEQ multiplex PCR. In the table there are about 160,000 clones, 60% to 85% of which are singletons. The sample belongs to a study of cytomegalovirus exposure and HLA in healthy donors. Study-level results: Exclusion applied to some V segments, including TRBV6-2 and TRBV6-3, as they were indistinguishable. Versus the approximately 700-donor mean, an Asian-associated ancestry cluster reportedly showed fewer N-insertions in a later analysis.

The rearrangement joins TRBV2 to TRBJ1-5, with D unclear. What was sequenced was PBMCs. The TCR was taken from a woman under 40 in good health and CMV-seronegative. The CDR3 here is CASSLAADSNQPQHF. CDR3 DNA: TGTGCCAGCAGTCTGGCGGCGGATAGTAATCAGCCCCAGCATTTT.